The rows below give T cell receptor beta chains drawn from one sample of a study of blood T cell repertoires in COVID-19. The assay was immunoSEQ multiplex PCR, and TCRdb's table has in-frame clones only and misses some. The table shows about 190,000 clones, with about 86% occurring only once. Sequencing was done on a sample of peripheral blood. The receptors shown here come from a man under 40 with active or convalescent COVID-19. Each CDR3 is given with its conserved first and last residue. Each record gives: V gene, CDR3 protein.

TRBV27 CASSSTGEGYTF
TRBV20-1 CSATYLYEQFF
TRBV19 CASSIGRGGRLSGANVLTF
TRBV7-9 CASSLGVTDYGDTQYF
TRBV6-5 CASSYSSIDLSYGYTF
TRBV25-1 CASRGLLNTEAFF
TRBV6-5 CASSYRGQGAYGYTF
TRBV7-3 CASSPAATDNYGYTF
TRBV5-1 CASSPGTVSEAFF
TRBV18 CASSPSASGKTQYF
TRBV7-9 CASSLAGAGGTDTQYF
TRBV15 CATSREEGAPGYTF